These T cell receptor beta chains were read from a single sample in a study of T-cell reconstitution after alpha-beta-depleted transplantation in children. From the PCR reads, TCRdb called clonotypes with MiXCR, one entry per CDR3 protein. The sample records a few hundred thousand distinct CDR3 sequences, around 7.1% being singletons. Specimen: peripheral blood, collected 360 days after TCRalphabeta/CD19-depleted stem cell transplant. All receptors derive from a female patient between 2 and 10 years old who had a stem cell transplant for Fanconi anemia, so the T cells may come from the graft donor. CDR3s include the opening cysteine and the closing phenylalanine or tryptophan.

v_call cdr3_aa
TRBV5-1 CASSLFRDRGSNETQYF
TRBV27 CASSFSWVSQGQETQYF
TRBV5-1 CASSLFADTQYF
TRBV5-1 CASRTGTEAFF
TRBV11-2 CASSLQLAGGYGTGELFF
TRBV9 CASSVSFGTGGNEQYF
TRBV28 CASSLYGQGAYEQYF
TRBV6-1 CASRPRGQGPTQPQHF
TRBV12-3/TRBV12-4 CASSTQRSPYEQYF
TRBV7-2 CASGAWGAGYNEQFF
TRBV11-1 CASSPNPGHPDTYNEQFF
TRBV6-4 CASSVFGGQGPTGVPGANVLTF
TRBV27 CASSLRGRAGPYNEQFF
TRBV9 CASSVGWDSSYEQYF
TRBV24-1 CATSDQLANQPQHF
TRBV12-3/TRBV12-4 CASSLMGGNEKLFF
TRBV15 CATSRTENYGYTF
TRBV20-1 CSARRTGGINEQFF
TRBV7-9 CASSSIGGKGYNEQFF
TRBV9 CASSVTSLAGEYNEQFF
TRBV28 CASIKAAQETQYF
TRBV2 CASSEGNYNEQFF
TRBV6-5 CASSYLGNEKLFF
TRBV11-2 CASSLEQLAGVIRNTGELFF
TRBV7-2 CASSLEGATDTQYF
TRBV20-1 CSASWGGGPYEQYF
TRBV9 CASSPGQGRNTIYF
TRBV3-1 CASTPRSSGNTIYF
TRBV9 CASSRPEGVAGELFF
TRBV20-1 CSARDLTGGSYNEQFF
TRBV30 CAWSVRRNTDTQYF